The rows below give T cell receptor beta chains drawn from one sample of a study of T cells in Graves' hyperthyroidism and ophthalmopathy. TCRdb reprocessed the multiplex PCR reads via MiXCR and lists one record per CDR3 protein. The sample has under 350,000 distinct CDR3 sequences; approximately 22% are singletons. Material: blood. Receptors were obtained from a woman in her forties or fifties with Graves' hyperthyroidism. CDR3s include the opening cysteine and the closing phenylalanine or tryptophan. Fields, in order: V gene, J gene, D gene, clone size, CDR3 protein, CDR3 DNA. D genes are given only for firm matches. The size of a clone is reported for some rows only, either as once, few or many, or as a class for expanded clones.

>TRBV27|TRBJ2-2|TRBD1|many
CASGRQGPRLIGELFF
TGTGCCAGCGGCCGACAGGGGCCGCGCCTTATCGGGGAGCTGTTTTTT
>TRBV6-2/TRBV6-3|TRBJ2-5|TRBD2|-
CASSVTSGQTQYF
TGTGCCAGCAGTGTTACTAGCGGGCAGACCCAGTACTTC
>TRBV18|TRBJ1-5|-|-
CASSPPWSNQPQHF
TGTGCCAGCTCACCACCATGGAGCAATCAGCCCCAGCATTTT
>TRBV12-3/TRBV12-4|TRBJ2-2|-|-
CASRGGVNTGELFF
TGTGCCAGCCGAGGGGGGGTTAACACCGGGGAGCTGTTTTTT
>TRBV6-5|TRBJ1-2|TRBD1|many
CASSYPPRAGGDYGYTF
TGTGCCAGCAGTTACCCGCCCCGGGCAGGGGGCGACTATGGCTACACCTTC
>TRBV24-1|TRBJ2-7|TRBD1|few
CATSDDRAPYEQYF
TGTGCCACCAGTGACGACAGGGCCCCCTACGAGCAGTACTTC
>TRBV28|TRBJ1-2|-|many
CASSLRVEGYTF
TGTGCCAGCAGTTTGAGGGTAGAAGGCTACACCTTC
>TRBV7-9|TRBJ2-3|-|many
CASSPKGGDTQYF
TGTGCCAGCAGCCCTAAGGGCGGGGATACGCAGTATTTT
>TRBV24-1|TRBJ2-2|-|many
CATSDWGYGELFF
TGTGCCACCAGTGATTGGGGTTACGGGGAGCTGTTTTTT
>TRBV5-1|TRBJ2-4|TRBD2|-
CASSPLNLAGGPYIQYF
TGCGCCAGCAGCCCACTAAACTTAGCGGGAGGGCCGTACATTCAGTACTTC
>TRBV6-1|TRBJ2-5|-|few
CASSDRVTGSETQYF
TGTGCCAGCAGTGACCGGGTCACAGGGTCGGAGACCCAGTACTTC
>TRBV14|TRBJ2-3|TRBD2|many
CASSLPTAGVIDTQYF
TGTGCCAGCAGCCTTCCGACAGCGGGAGTGATAGATACGCAGTATTTT
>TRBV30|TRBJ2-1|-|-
CAWGLGAGVNEQFF
TGTGCCTGGGGGCTGGGGGCGGGAGTCAATGAGCAGTTCTTC
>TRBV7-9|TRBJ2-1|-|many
CASSLAIKGNEQFF
TGTGCCAGCAGCTTAGCGATAAAGGGGAATGAGCAGTTCTTC
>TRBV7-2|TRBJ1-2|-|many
CASSLGGIGGYTF
TGTGCCAGCAGCCTGGGGGGGATTGGCGGCTACACCTTC
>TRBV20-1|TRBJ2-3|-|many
CSAYRDGTDTQYF
TGCAGTGCGTACAGGGATGGCACAGATACGCAGTATTTT
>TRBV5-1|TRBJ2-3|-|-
CASSSYWGSGTDTQYF
TGCGCCAGCAGCTCGTATTGGGGGAGCGGGACAGATACGCAGTATTTT
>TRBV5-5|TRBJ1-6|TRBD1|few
CASSPQDRPYNSPLHF
TGTGCCAGCAGCCCGCAGGACAGGCCCTATAATTCACCCCTCCACTTT
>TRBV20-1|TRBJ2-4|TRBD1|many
CSALAEQGARNIQYF
TGCAGTGCCCTTGCCGAACAGGGGGCGCGAAACATTCAGTACTTC
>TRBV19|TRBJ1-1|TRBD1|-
CASRIGTGTGNTEAFF
TGTGCCAGTAGGATTGGCACCGGGACAGGTAACACTGAAGCTTTCTTT
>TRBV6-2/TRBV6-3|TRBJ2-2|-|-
CASSYSGANTGELFF
TGTGCCAGCAGTTACTCAGGCGCGAACACCGGGGAGCTGTTTTTT
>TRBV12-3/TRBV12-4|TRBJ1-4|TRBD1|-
CASSAPRTGASEKLFF
TGTGCCAGCAGTGCCCCCCGGACAGGGGCTAGCGAAAAACTGTTTTTT
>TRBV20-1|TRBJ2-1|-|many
CSARVGHGRTSNEQFF
TGCAGTGCTAGAGTAGGCCATGGACGGACCAGCAATGAGCAGTTCTTC
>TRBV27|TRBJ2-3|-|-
CASSLSYPTAADTQYF
TGTGCCAGCAGTTTATCCTACCCAACAGCCGCAGATACGCAGTATTTT
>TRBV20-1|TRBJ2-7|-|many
CSASQSTYEQYF
TGCAGTGCTAGTCAGTCAACTTACGAGCAGTACTTC
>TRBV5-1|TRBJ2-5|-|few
CASSGLGVGETQYF
TGCGCCAGCAGCGGACTGGGGGTGGGAGAGACCCAGTACTTC
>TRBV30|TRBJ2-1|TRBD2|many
CAWRLAGSHEQFF
TGTGCCTGGAGGCTAGCGGGTTCTCATGAGCAGTTCTTC
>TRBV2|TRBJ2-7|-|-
CASFPVTLAGEQYF
TGTGCCAGCTTCCCGGTCACTCTTGCGGGAGAGCAGTACTTC
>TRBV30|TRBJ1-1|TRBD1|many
CAWMTGGSLTNTEAFF
TGTGCCTGGATGACAGGGGGAAGTTTGACGAACACTGAAGCTTTCTTT
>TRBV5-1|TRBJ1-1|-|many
CASSSERTAGFTEASF
TGCGCCAGCAGCTCGGAGAGGACAGCAGGGTTCACTGAAGCTTCCTTT
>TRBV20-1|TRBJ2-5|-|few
CSARDLAGAVETQYF
TGCAGTGCTAGAGATCTGGCAGGGGCCGTTGAGACCCAGTACTTC
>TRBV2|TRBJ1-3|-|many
CASSSEVSVGNTIYF
TGTGCCAGCAGCTCGGAGGTCTCTGTTGGAAACACCATATATTTT
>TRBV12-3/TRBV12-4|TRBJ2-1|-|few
CASSLDRITTRQFF
TGTGCCAGCAGTTTGGATCGGATCACAACGCGGCAGTTCTTC